Each of the 10 T cell receptor beta chains below was sequenced from the same sample in a study of T cell clonotyping in hematopoietic cell transplantation. Method: immunoSEQ multiplex PCR; TCRdb's copy keeps in-frame clones and lacks some. Of 11,000 to 15,000 clones in the sample, around 86% were seen once. This specimen was PBMCs, taken 100 days after allogeneic stem cell transplant. The receptors were sampled from a male patient aged 50 to 59 who had an allogeneic stem cell transplant from an unrelated donor, so T cells may come from the graft donor. Some clones in this sample may be carry-over from other donors' samples.

The V and J genes are TRBV5-1 and TRBJ2-2; D remains ambiguous. Trimming took off 0 bases at V and 2 bases at J, with 8 bases between the two ends. The CDR3 runs to 15 residues. From germline, CDR1 is SGHRS and CDR2 YFSETQ. CDR3 sequence: CASSLAASNTGELFF. The DNA of the CDR3 is TGCGCCAGCAGCTTGGCGGCTAGTAACACCGGGGAGCTGTTTTTT.

As concerns this clone: Other DNA sequences from this sample encode an identical CDR3 as well. The chain is built from TRBV6-6 and TRBJ2-7; D gene unclear. V was clipped by 7 bases and J by 4 bases, with 11 bases between them. The CDR3 sequence is 12 residues long. Germline CDR1 is MNHNY and CDR2 is SVGAGI (reference sequence). For the CDR3, the DNA is TGTGCCAGCACCTTAGACGGGTACGAGCAGTACTTC. Translating it yields CASTLDGYEQYF.

CDR3 DNA sequence: TGTGCCACCAGGGGCCAGAACACCGGGGAGCTGTTTTTT. It is translated as CATRGQNTGELFF. The chain combines TRBV2 with TRBJ2-2, with D perhaps TRBD1 (6 bases). V lost 10 bases to trimming and J lost 1 base, with 10 bases between them. Germline CDR1 is SNHLY and CDR2 is FYNNEI. The CDR3 runs to 13 residues. The whole variable domain, remainder taken from reference TRBV2 and TRBJ2-2, is EPEVTQTPSHQVTQMGQEVILRCVPISNHLYFYWYRQILGQKVEFLVSFYNNEISEKSEIFDDQFSVERPDGSNFTLKIRSTKLEDSAMYFCATRGQNTGELFFGEGSRLTVL.

The rearrangement joins TRBV5-4 to TRBJ1-6; TRBD1 might be the D (6 bases). Per the germline V gene, CDR1 is SGHNT and CDR2 is YYREEE (reference sequence). The V end was cut by 0 bases, the J end by 14 bases, with 18 bases between. The CDR3 length is 15 residues. DNA for the CDR3: TGTGCCAGCAGCTTGGATGGGGGACAAGGGAGCACCCTCCACTTT. It is translated as CASSLDGGQGSTLHF.

The chain couples TRBV19 to TRBJ1-2; TRBD1 is a possible D gene (5 bases). The CDR3 has 15 amino acids. The V end lost 5 bases, the J end lost 6 bases, and 19 bases lay between the germline ends. In germline, CDR1 is LNHDA, CDR2 SQIVND (reference sequence). The CDR3 region has the DNA TGTGCCAGTAGTTCCACAGGTGCCCCCGCGCATGGCTACACCTTC. It specifies CASSSTGAPAHGYTF.

V is TRBV27 and J is TRBJ2-7, with a possible D match to TRBD2 (5 bases). Germline loops: CDR1 MNHEY, CDR2 SMNVEV (reference sequence). Trimming pared 6 bases from V and 4 bases from J, leaving 13 bases between. The CDR3 covers 13 residues. CDR3 region: CASSRGPRYEQYF. For the CDR3, the DNA is TGTGCCAGCAGCCGAGGGCCACGGTACGAGCAGTACTTC.

The chain uses TRBV10-3 and TRBJ2-7, with D possibly being TRBD1 or TRBD2 (6 bases each). From germline, CDR1 is ENHRY and CDR2 SYGVKD. Trimming removed 4 bases at V and 5 bases at J, with 18 bases between. CDR3 length: 15 amino acids. Written as DNA, the CDR3 is TGTGCCATCAGTGTAGGGGGACTGAACCTGGACGAGCAGTACTTC. Amino acid sequence: CAISVGGLNLDEQYF.

The chain combines TRBV7-8 with TRBJ2-5; D may be TRBD1 (6 bases). The CDR3 is 15 amino acids. V was cut by 7 bases and J by 4 bases, with 19 bases left in between. Germline V CDR1 and CDR2: SGHVS, FQNEAQ. The CDR3 region has the DNA TGTGCCAGCACCAGGTGGGCCAAACAGGGAGAGACCCAGTACTTC. Translated: CASTRWAKQGETQYF.

The V call is TRBV7-8, the J call TRBJ2-7; the match to TRBD2 covers 9 bases. V lost 5 bases, J lost 4 bases, and 6 bases stayed unmatched. Germline lookup yields CDR1 SGHVS and CDR2 FQNEAQ. This CDR3 is 14 amino acids long. CDR3 protein: CASSRSGREYEQYF. In DNA form, the CDR3 reads TGTGCCAGCAGCCGTAGCGGGAGAGAGTACGAGCAGTACTTC.

The chain uses TRBV9 and TRBJ1-2; no firm D call. V was clipped by 0 bases and J by 8 bases, with 11 bases between them. Germline lookup yields CDR1 SGDLS and CDR2 YYNGEE. The CDR3 loop spans 13 amino acids. CDR3 sequence reads: CASSVGFLEGYTF. CDR3 DNA sequence: TGTGCCAGCAGCGTAGGTTTTTTAGAGGGCTACACCTTC.